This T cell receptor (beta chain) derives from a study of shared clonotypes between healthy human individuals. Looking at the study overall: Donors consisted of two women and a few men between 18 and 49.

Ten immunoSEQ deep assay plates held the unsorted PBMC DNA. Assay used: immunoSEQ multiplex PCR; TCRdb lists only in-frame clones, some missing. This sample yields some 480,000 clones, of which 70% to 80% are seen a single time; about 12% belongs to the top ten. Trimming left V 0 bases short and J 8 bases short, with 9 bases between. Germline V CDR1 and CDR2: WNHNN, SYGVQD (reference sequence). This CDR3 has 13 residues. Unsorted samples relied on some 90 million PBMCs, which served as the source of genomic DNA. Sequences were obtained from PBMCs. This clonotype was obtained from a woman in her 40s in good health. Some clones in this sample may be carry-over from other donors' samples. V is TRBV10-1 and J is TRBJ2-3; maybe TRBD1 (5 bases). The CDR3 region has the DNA TGCGCCAGCAGTGAGTCGACTCAGGGTACGCAGTATTTT. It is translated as CASSESTQGTQYF.